This entry is about one TCR beta chain. Antigen: not known. These data come from a study of radiotherapy plus CTLA-4 blockade in lung cancer. The CDR3 sequence is 12 residues long. Trimming cost V 8 bases and J 5 bases, with 15 bases left between them. Germline V gives CDR1 GTSNPN, CDR2 SVGIG (reference sequence). General observations from the study: Expansion of tumor-derived TCR clones was observed in blood after radiotherapy plus ipilimumab.

Profiled with immunoSEQ multiplex PCR; TCRdb holds only in-frame clones, not every one. The sample yields about 120,000 clones, 75% to 80% seen once. V and J are TRBV30 and TRBJ1-2; D might be TRBD1 (6 bases). The sample in question was peripheral blood, obtained from a patient treated with radiotherapy plus ipilimumab. The sequence was obtained from a human donor with non-small cell lung cancer who had a partial response to radiotherapy plus ipilimumab. The CDR3 sequence: CALRGGRYGYTF. Here the CDR3 DNA reads TGTGCCCTAAGGGGGGGGAGATATGGCTACACCTTC. Drawing the rest from reference TRBV30 and TRBJ1-2, the complete variable domain is SQTIHQWPATLVQPVGSPLSLECTVEGTSNPNLYWYRQAAGRGLQLLFYSVGIGQISSEVPQNLSASRPQDRQFILSSKKLLLSDSGFYLCALRGGRYGYTFGSGTRLTVV.